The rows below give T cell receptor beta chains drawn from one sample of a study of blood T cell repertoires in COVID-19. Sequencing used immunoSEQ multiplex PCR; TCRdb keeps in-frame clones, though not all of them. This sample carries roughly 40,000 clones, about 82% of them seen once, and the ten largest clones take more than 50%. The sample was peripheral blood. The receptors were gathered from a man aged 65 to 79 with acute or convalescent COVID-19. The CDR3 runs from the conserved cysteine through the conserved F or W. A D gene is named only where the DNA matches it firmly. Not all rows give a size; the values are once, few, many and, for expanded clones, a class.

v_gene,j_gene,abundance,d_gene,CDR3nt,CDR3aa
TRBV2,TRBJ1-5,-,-,TGTGCCAGCAGTCTCGATCAGGGAAATCAGCCCCAGCATTTT,CASSLDQGNQPQHF
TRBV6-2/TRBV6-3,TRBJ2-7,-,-,TGTGCCAGCAGTTACCCGGTCGGGGACGAGCAGTACTTC,CASSYPVGDEQYF
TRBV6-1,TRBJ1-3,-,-,TGTGCCAGCAGTGAATTACAGCAGGCTGGAAACACCATATATTTT,CASSELQQAGNTIYF
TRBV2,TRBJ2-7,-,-,TGTGCCAGCAGTGTGAACAGGATATACGAGCAGTACTTC,CASSVNRIYEQYF
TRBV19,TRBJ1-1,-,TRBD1,TGTGCCAGTAGTATAGGGACAGGGTTTGAAGCTTTCTTT,CASSIGTGFEAFF
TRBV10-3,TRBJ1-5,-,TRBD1,TGTGCCATCAGAGCCGGGACAGGGGGTCAGCCCCAGCATTTT,CAIRAGTGGQPQHF
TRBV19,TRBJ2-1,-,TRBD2,TGTGCCAGTAGTACCCAGCGGGAGAGTACGGCCAATGAGCAGTTCTTC,CASSTQRESTANEQFF
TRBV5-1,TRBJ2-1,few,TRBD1,TGCGCCAGCAGCTTGGAGGGGGCTTCCTACAATGAGCAGTTCTTC,CASSLEGASYNEQFF
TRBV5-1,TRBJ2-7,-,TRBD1,TGCGCCAGCAGTTTAAGGGACAGGGACTACGAGCAGTACTTC,CASSLRDRDYEQYF
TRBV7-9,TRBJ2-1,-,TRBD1,TGTGCCAGCAGCTTAGCCTCGGGACAGTTATACAATGAGCAGTTCTTC,CASSLASGQLYNEQFF
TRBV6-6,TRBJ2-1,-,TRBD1,TGTGCCAGCAGTTACGGGACAGGCGGTGAGCAGTTCTTC,CASSYGTGGEQFF
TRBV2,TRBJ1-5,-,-,TGTGCCAGCAGTTCCCCGGACCGGAGAGGGAATCAGCCCCAGCATTTT,CASSSPDRRGNQPQHF
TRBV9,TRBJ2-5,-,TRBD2,TGTGCCAGCAGCGTCGACGGGAGGGCCGGGGAGACCCAGTACTTC,CASSVDGRAGETQYF
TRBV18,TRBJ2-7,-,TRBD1,TGTGCCAGCTCACCACCCGGGACAGGGGGCTTCGAGCAGTACTTC,CASSPPGTGGFEQYF
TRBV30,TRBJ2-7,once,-,TGTGCCTGGGCCGGGGGTGGTGGCGAGCAGTACTTC,CAWAGGGGEQYF
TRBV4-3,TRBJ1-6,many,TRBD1,TGCGCCAGCAGCCAGTCTGGACAGGGTAACTCACCCCTCCACTTT,CASSQSGQGNSPLHF